These T cell receptor beta chains were read from a single sample in a study of regulatory T cells in long-lasting Graves disease. TCRdb re-called the multiplex PCR reads through MiXCR, storing one row per CDR3 protein. The data hold roughly 560,000 distinct CDR3 sequences, with about 16% observed a single time. The sample was also linked to a second study, of T cells in Graves' hyperthyroidism and ophthalmopathy.

The material sequenced was peripheral blood mononuclear cells (PBMCs), taken at new diagnosis, from a patient treated with antithyroid drugs. These receptor sequences come from a woman aged 35-65 years with Graves disease. CDR3s include the opening cysteine and the closing phenylalanine or tryptophan. A D gene is named only where the DNA matches it firmly. Clone size is shown for a subset of rows, as once, few, many or a class of expanded clone.

DNA | CDR3 | V | D | J | size
TGTGCCATCAGTAATAGCGGGGGCAGCACAGATACGCAGTATTTT | CAISNSGGSTDTQYF | TRBV10-3 | TRBD2 | TRBJ2-3 | .
TGCGCCAGCAGCTTTGTGGGGAAAGAGACCCAGTACTTC | CASSFVGKETQYF | TRBV5-1 | . | TRBJ2-5 | many
TGTGCCAGCAGCCGACTCGACTCTAGCACTGAAGCTTTCTTT | CASSRLDSSTEAFF | TRBV3-1 | . | TRBJ1-1 | many
TGTGCCAGTAGGCAACGAGCAGGGGGCTGGAATGAGCAGTTCTTC | CASRQRAGGWNEQFF | TRBV3-1 | TRBD1 | TRBJ2-1 | .
TGTGCCAGCAGTTACTCGTCCCCAGGGGGTGAAAAACTGTTTTTT | CASSYSSPGGEKLFF | TRBV6-6 | TRBD1 | TRBJ1-4 | many
TGTGCCAGCAGCATATGGGACAGGGGGCCCTATGGCTACACCTTC | CASSIWDRGPYGYTF | TRBV7-2 | TRBD1 | TRBJ1-2 | .
TGTGCCAGCAGCTTAGCGGGACTTTCCTACAATGAGCAGTTCTTC | CASSLAGLSYNEQFF | TRBV11-2 | . | TRBJ2-1 | many
TGTGCCAGTAGTATCTTTATGGGGGATAGCAATCAGCCCCAGCATTTT | CASSIFMGDSNQPQHF | TRBV19 | . | TRBJ1-5 | .
TGTGCCAGCAGCCAAGAGGCCACCTACGAGCAGTACTTC | CASSQEATYEQYF | TRBV3-1 | . | TRBJ2-7 | many
TGTGCCAGCGGGCGCAAAAACAATGAGCAGTTCTTC | CASGRKNNEQFF | TRBV7-9 | . | TRBJ2-1 | many
TGTGCCAGCAGTTTCAAGGGACAGGGTTCGGTTCACACTGAAGCTTTCTTT | CASSFKGQGSVHTEAFF | TRBV28 | TRBD1 | TRBJ1-1 | many
TGTGCCTGGAGTGCAGGGGGGAGCACAGATACGCAGTATTTT | CAWSAGGSTDTQYF | TRBV30 | . | TRBJ2-3 | many
TGTGTCAGCAGTTCCGACAGGGGGCCAAGGCCCCAGCATTTT | CVSSSDRGPRPQHF | TRBV27 | TRBD1 | TRBJ1-5 | .
TGTGCCAGCAGTTTAGTCAACAGGGGCCAGTACTTC | CASSLVNRGQYF | TRBV12-3/TRBV12-4 | TRBD1 | TRBJ2-5 | many
TGTGCCAGCAGCCAAGAGGGGACAGCTTTACACTATGGCTACACCTTC | CASSQEGTALHYGYTF | TRBV3-1 | TRBD1 | TRBJ1-2 | many
TGCAGTGCTAGAGTTGAGAGGGGACAGCTCCATTCACCCCTCCACTTT | CSARVERGQLHSPLHF | TRBV20-1 | TRBD1 | TRBJ1-6 | .
TGCGCCAGCAGCTTGGTCCCCCCGGGACAGGGCTACAATGAGCAGTTCTTC | CASSLVPPGQGYNEQFF | TRBV5-1 | TRBD1 | TRBJ2-1 | many
TGTGCCAGCAACCGTCGACAGGGCACTGGCTACACCTTC | CASNRRQGTGYTF | TRBV12-3/TRBV12-4 | TRBD1 | TRBJ1-2 | many
TGTGCCAGCAGCCCTAATACGAGGACAGATACGCAGTATTTT | CASSPNTRTDTQYF | TRBV3-1 | . | TRBJ2-3 | few
TGTGCCAGCAACCGACAGGATAGCAATCAGCCCCAGCATTTT | CASNRQDSNQPQHF | TRBV2 | . | TRBJ1-5 | many
TGTGCCAGCAGTCACGGGACAGGGGTGTCACCCCTCCACTTT | CASSHGTGVSPLHF | TRBV28 | TRBD1 | TRBJ1-6 | few
TGTGCCATCAGGGACCTCAATGAGCAGTTCTTC | CAIRDLNEQFF | TRBV10-3 | . | TRBJ2-1 | .
TGTGCCAGCAGGGGAACCAATCAGCCCCAGCATTTT | CASRGTNQPQHF | TRBV2 | . | TRBJ1-5 | many
TGTGCCAGCAGCCAAGGACCAAGGGGCACTGAAGCTTTCTTT | CASSQGPRGTEAFF | TRBV3-1 | . | TRBJ1-1 | many
TGTGCCAGCAGTGCCCCGCAGGAGTATAGCAATCAGCCCCAGCATTTT | CASSAPQEYSNQPQHF | TRBV2 | . | TRBJ1-5 | many
TGTGCCAGCAGTTTAACCCGACAGGGCACTGAAGCTTTCTTT | CASSLTRQGTEAFF | TRBV27 | TRBD1 | TRBJ1-1 | many
TGTGCCAGCAGTGTCGTAGGCGAGGGAACTGAAGCTTTCTTT | CASSVVGEGTEAFF | TRBV2 | . | TRBJ1-1 | many
TGCAGTGCTCGCAAGGTTGGCGGGGGTGTTAGCACAGATACGCAGTATTTT | CSARKVGGGVSTDTQYF | TRBV20-1 | TRBD2 | TRBJ2-3 | few
TGCAGTGCTCCAGCGGGGGGTTACGGGAATGAGCAGTTCTTC | CSAPAGGYGNEQFF | TRBV20-1 | TRBD2 | TRBJ2-1 | .
TGTGCCATCAGTATCGAGGGCCAGCCCAACACTGAAGCTTTCTTT | CAISIEGQPNTEAFF | TRBV10-3 | . | TRBJ1-1 | many
TGTGCCAGCAGCTCTTATGGGACAGCGAACACCGGGGAGCTGTTTTTT | CASSSYGTANTGELFF | TRBV6-1 | TRBD1 | TRBJ2-2 | .
TGCAGTGCTAGATTCCAGGTCCACGAGCAGTACTTC | CSARFQVHEQYF | TRBV20-1 | . | TRBJ2-7 | .
TGTGCCAGCAGTTTAGAGAAGCGGGGAACCCCCCGGGATACGCAGTATTTT | CASSLEKRGTPRDTQYF | TRBV27 | TRBD2 | TRBJ2-3 | .
TGCAGCGTTGAAGGACAGAACACTGAAGCTTTCTTT | CSVEGQNTEAFF | TRBV29-1 | . | TRBJ1-1 | .
TGTGCCAGCAGGGGGGACAGATGGGGGGAGACCCAGTACTTC | CASRGDRWGETQYF | TRBV7-3 | TRBD1 | TRBJ2-5 | .
TGTGCCAGCAGTCGAACAGGGCTGGGGGAGCAGTACTTC | CASSRTGLGEQYF | TRBV27 | . | TRBJ2-7 | many
TGTGCCAGTGGGGAAAGGGACGGCTTAAATCAGCCCCAGCATTTT | CASGERDGLNQPQHF | TRBV19 | . | TRBJ1-5 | .
TGCAGTGCTAGGATGTACGGCGACACCGGGGAGCTGTTTTTT | CSARMYGDTGELFF | TRBV20-1 | . | TRBJ2-2 | few
TGTGCCAGCAGCTTAGCACAGGCCCTCAATGAGCAGTTCTTC | CASSLAQALNEQFF | TRBV7-6 | . | TRBJ2-1 | .